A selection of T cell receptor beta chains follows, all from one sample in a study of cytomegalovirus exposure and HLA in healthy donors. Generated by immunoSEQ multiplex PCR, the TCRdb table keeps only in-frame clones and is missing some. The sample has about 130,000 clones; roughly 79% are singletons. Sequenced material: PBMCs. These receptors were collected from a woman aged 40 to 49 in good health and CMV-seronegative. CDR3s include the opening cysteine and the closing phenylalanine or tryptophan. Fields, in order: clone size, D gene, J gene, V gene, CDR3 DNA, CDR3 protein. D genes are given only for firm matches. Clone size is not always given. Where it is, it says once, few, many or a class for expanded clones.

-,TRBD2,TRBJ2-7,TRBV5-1,TGCGCCAGCAGCTTGGCGGGACTAGCGGGGGGTAGCTCCTACGAGCAGTACTTC,CASSLAGLAGGSSYEQYF
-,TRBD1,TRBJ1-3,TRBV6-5,TGTGCCAGCAGGGTACAGGGGGCGGATGGAAACACCATATATTTT,CASRVQGADGNTIYF
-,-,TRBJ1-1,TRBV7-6,TGTGCCAGCCAGGGGATGAACACTGAAGCTTTCTTT,CASQGMNTEAFF
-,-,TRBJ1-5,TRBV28,TGTGCCAGCAGAACAGGGTCCAATCAGCCCCAGCATTTT,CASRTGSNQPQHF
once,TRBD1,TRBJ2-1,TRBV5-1,TGCGCCAGCAGACTTCAGGGGGTGGGGTCCAATGAGCAGTTCTTC,CASRLQGVGSNEQFF
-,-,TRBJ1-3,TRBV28,TGTGCCAGCAGTTTTCTGGGACAAGGAAACACCATATATTTT,CASSFLGQGNTIYF
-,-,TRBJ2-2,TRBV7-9,TGTGCCAGCAGCTTGGGCAATACCGGGGAGCTGTTTTTT,CASSLGNTGELFF
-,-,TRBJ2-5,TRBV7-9,TGTGCCAGCAGCCCGCATAGGGGGACCCAAGAGACCCAGCACTTC,CASSPHRGTQETQHF
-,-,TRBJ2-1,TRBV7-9,TGTGCCAGCAGCTTAGCTTCCAGCTCCTACAATGAGCAGTTCTTC,CASSLASSSYNEQFF
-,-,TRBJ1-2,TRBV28,TGTGCCAGTTCTGGCTCTAACTATGGCTACACCTTC,CASSGSNYGYTF
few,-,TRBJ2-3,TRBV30,TGTGCCTGGAGTGTACGAGGCACGCAGTATTTT,CAWSVRGTQYF
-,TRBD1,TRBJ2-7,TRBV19,TGTGCCAGTAGTATTATCGGGACAGCTTCCTACGAGCAGTACTTC,CASSIIGTASYEQYF
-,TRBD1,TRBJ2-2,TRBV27,TGTGCCAGCAGGTACAGGGGTTCAACCGGGGAGCTGTTTTTT,CASRYRGSTGELFF
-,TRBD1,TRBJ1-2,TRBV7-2,TGTGCCAGCAGCCCGAACAGGGGGCAGGGCTACACCTTC,CASSPNRGQGYTF
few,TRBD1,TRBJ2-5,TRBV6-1,TGTGCCAGCAGTGAGATCCGGGACAGGGGGCGCAGGGAGACCCAGTACTTC,CASSEIRDRGRRETQYF
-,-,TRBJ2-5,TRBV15,TGTGCCACCAGCAGGGGGGGTGAGGAGACCCAGTACTTC,CATSRGGEETQYF
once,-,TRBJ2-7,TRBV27,TGTGCCAGCAGCTACGCCCCCGACTCTAGCTCCTACGAGCAGTACTTC,CASSYAPDSSSYEQYF
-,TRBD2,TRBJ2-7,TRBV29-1,TGCAGCGTTGAACCAGCAGCGGGGGGGGACTACGAGCAGTACTTC,CSVEPAAGGDYEQYF
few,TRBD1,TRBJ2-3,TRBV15,TGTGCCACCAGGCCACAGGGGGAAGATACGCAGTATTTT,CATRPQGEDTQYF
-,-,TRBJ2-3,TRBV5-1,TGCGCCAGCAGCTTGGACAGTAGCACAGATACGCAGTATTTT,CASSLDSSTDTQYF
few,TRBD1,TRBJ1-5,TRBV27,TGTGCCAGCAGTTTGACAGGGGGCGGGCAGCCCCAGCATTTT,CASSLTGGGQPQHF
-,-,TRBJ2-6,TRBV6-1,TGTGCCAGCAGTGCGAAGGGAGGAATCCTTGCTGGGGCCAACGTCCTGACTTTC,CASSAKGGILAGANVLTF
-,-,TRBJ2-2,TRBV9,TGTGCCAGCAGTATAGCAGAAATCGGGGAGCTGTTTTTT,CASSIAEIGELFF
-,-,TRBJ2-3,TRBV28,TGTGCCAGCAGTTTAGTCGCTGGCAACACAGATACGCAGTATTTT,CASSLVAGNTDTQYF
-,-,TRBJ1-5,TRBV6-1,TGTGCCAGCGAGGTGGTTAGCAATCAGCCCCAGCATTTT,CASEVVSNQPQHF
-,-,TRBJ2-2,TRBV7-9,TGTGCCAGCAGCCCCCACGGGGAGCTGTTTTTT,CASSPHGELFF
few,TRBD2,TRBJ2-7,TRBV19,TGTGCCAGTGCCGGGGGGACGGCCGCCTACGAGCAGTACTTC,CASAGGTAAYEQYF
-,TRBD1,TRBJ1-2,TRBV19,TGTGCCAGTAGTAGACAGGGCCAAGGGGGCTACACCTTC,CASSRQGQGGYTF
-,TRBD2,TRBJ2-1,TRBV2,TGTGCCACGGGACTACCAAATGAGCAGTTCTTC,CATGLPNEQFF
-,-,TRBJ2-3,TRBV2,TGTGCCAGCAGCGAGGGGGGAGGGGCAGATACGCAGTATTTT,CASSEGGGADTQYF
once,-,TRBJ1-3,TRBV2,TGTGCCAGCAGCTCCGATTGGGAGGCTTCTTATGGCCGATATTTT,CASSSDWEASYGRYF
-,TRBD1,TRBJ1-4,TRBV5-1,TGCGCCAGCAGCCAACAGGGGGCAGAGACTAATGAAAAACTGTTTTTT,CASSQQGAETNEKLFF
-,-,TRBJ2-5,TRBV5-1,TGCGCCAGCAGCTTCGGGGGACAGACCCAAGAGACCCAGTACTTC,CASSFGGQTQETQYF
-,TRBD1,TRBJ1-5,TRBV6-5,TGTGCCAGCAGTAGAGACAGGGATCAGCCCCAGCATTTT,CASSRDRDQPQHF
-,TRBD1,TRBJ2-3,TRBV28,TGTGCCAGCAGTTTTGATACTCCCGGGCTCCGGGACAGATTACGCACAGATACGCAGTATTTT,CASSFDTPGLRDRLRTDTQYF
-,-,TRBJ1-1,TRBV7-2,TGTGCCAGCAGCTTATTTGGCAGGGACACTGAAGCTTTCTTT,CASSLFGRDTEAFF
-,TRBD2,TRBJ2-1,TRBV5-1,TGCGCCAGCAGCCTCGGGACTAGCGGGACCAATGAGCAGTTCTTC,CASSLGTSGTNEQFF
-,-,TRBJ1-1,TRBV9,TGTGCCAGCAGCGGAGGGGGGAGGGGGAACACTGAAGCTTTCTTT,CASSGGGRGNTEAFF
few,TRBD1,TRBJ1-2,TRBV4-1,TGCGCCAGCAGCCAAGATGGGACAGGGATCTATGGCTACACCTTC,CASSQDGTGIYGYTF
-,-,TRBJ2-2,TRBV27,TGTGCCAGCAGTTTACCCACAGGGAGCGCCGGGGAGCTGTTTTTT,CASSLPTGSAGELFF
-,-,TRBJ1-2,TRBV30,TGTGCCTGGAGTGTACAGAGTGGAAATTTCGGCACCTTC,CAWSVQSGNFGTF
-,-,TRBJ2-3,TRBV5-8,TGTGCCAGCAGCTTGAGACTGAAGCACACAGATACGCAGTATTTT,CASSLRLKHTDTQYF
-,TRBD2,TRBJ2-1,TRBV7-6,TGTGCCAGCAGCTTAGTGGGTAGCGGGGAATACAATGAGCAGTTCTTC,CASSLVGSGEYNEQFF
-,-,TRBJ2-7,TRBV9,TGTGCCAGCAGCCAGGGTCATTACTACGAGCAGTACTTC,CASSQGHYYEQYF
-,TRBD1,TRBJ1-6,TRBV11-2,TGTGCCAGCAGCTTACGGACAGGGGGCGATTTTCTCCACTTT,CASSLRTGGDFLHF
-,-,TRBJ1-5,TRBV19,TGTGCCAGTAGTATCCCCCAAGGAGCGTCCCCTCGATGGCCCCAGCATTTT,CASSIPQGASPRWPQHF
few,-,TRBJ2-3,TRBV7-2,TGTGCCAGCAGCTCCACTACCCCAGATACGCAGTATTTT,CASSSTTPDTQYF